This entry lists 26 T cell receptor beta chains sequenced from one sample in a study of T-cell memory formation after mild COVID-19. In TCRdb, the 5' RACE reads were re-called with MiXCR into one record per CDR3 protein. The sample lists some 450,000 distinct CDR3 sequences; roughly 18% were seen once. Sequenced sample: PBMCs or a T cell subset sorted from them (not recorded which). The receptors here all came from a man aged 18 to 30 who had mild COVID-19 (a few samples of this study predate the infection). Cell type and time point are not known.

J is TRBJ2-1 and V is TRBV5-1; either TRBD1 or TRBD2 may supply D (6 bases each). CDR3 length: 14 amino acids. Trimming pared 6 bases from V and 7 bases from J, leaving 17 bases between. Germline-derived CDR1 and CDR2 are SGHRS and YFSETQ. The CDR3 DNA follows: TGCGCCAGCACCCAAAGGGTAGGGGGGAATGAGCAGTTCTTC. This translates into CASTQRVGGNEQFF.

The gene calls are TRBV20-1 and TRBJ2-5; 9 bases map to TRBD2. The trim removed 1 base at V and 2 bases at J, leaving 2 bases unmatched. CDR1 and CDR2 from the germline V gene are DFQATT and SNEGSKA (reference sequence). CDR3 length equals 14 residues. The CDR3 sequence is CSARGGGEQETQYF. The CDR3 DNA reads as TGCAGTGCTAGAGGCGGGGGGGAACAAGAGACCCAGTACTTC.

This clonotype was detected many times. The rearrangement uses TRBV7-2 and TRBJ1-5; tentatively, D is TRBD1 (6 bases). Trimming removed 1 base from V and 1 base from J, with 8 bases in between. The CDR3 loop spans 15 amino acids. The germline V gene has CDR1 SGHTA and CDR2 FQGNSA. CDR3 loop: CASSLGGPSNQPQHF. CDR3 coding DNA: TGTGCCAGCAGCTTAGGGGGGCCCAGCAATCAGCCCCAGCATTTT.

The chain employs TRBV12-3 or TRBV12-4 and TRBJ2-3, with D possibly being TRBD1 or TRBD2 (7 bases each). The CDR3 length is 13 residues. V was shortened by 7 bases and J by 5 bases, with 13 bases between the two germline ends. The CDR3 here is CASTIRGGDTQYF. CDR3 nucleotides: TGTGCCAGCACCATCAGGGGGGGAGATACGCAGTATTTT.

V and J are TRBV19 and TRBJ2-6; either TRBD1 or TRBD2 may fit D (5 bases each). This CDR3 comprises 14 residues. V lost 1 base and J 7 bases, leaving 8 bases between the germline ends. Germline V gene sequence: CDR1 LNHDA, CDR2 SQIVND (reference sequence). Here the CDR3 DNA reads TGTGCCAGTAGTATAGGTGGGGGAGCCAACGTCCTGACTTTC. Its translation is CASSIGGGANVLTF. The full variable domain, in which reference TRBV19 and TRBJ2-6 provide the parts outside the CDR3, is DGGITQSPKYLFRKEGQNVTLSCEQNLNHDAMYWYRQDPGQGLRLIYYSQIVNDFQKGDIAEGYSVSREKKESFPLTVTSAQKNPTAFYLCASSIGGGANVLTFGAGSRLTVL.

The chain employs TRBV6-5 and TRBJ2-2, with D maybe TRBD1 (5 bases). V dropped 2 bases and J dropped 6 bases, with 10 bases sitting between them. Looked up from germline, CDR1 is MNHEY and CDR2 is SVGAGI. This CDR3 contains 14 residues. This chain's CDR3 is CASSYRGQAGELFF. For the CDR3, the DNA is TGTGCCAGCAGTTACAGGGGTCAAGCCGGGGAGCTGTTTTTT.

The rearrangement links TRBV11-2 to TRBJ2-3; 7 nucleotides agree with TRBD2. CDR1 and CDR2 from the germline V gene are SGHAT and FQNNGV. The CDR3 is made up of 15 amino acids. The V segment lost 4 bases and the J segment 4 bases; nucleotides outside the gene matches: 8. This chain's CDR3 is CASSSREGGADTQYF. As DNA, the CDR3 is TGTGCCAGCAGCTCAAGGGAGGGAGGGGCAGATACGCAGTATTTT.

This clonotype showed up just a few times. The genes are TRBV20-1 and TRBJ1-1, with a tentative D call TRBD1 (5 bases). From germline, CDR1 is DFQATT and CDR2 SNEGSKA (reference sequence). Trimming took 6 bases from V and 4 from J, leaving 18 bases between them. This CDR3 is 14 amino acids long. This CDR3 reads CSAISTAVTTEAFF. The CDR3 DNA reads TGCAGTGCCATATCGACAGCCGTTACCACTGAAGCTTTCTTT.

The chain employs TRBV5-1 and TRBJ1-1; D ambiguous. Trimming shortened V by 9 bases and J by 1 base, and 16 bases separated the two germline ends. The CDR3 has 14 residues. Germline CDR1 is SGHRS and CDR2 is YFSETQ. CDR3 residues: CATTTGSGNTEAFF. For the CDR3, the DNA is TGCGCCACAACGACTGGGAGCGGGAACACTGAAGCTTTCTTT.

The V gene is TRBV5-1, the J gene TRBJ2-7, with 10 bases matching TRBD1. The J segment lost 2 bases and the V segment lost 6 bases, leaving 5 bases of the junction unmatched. The CDR3 spans 14 residues. The V gene's germline CDR1 is SGHRS and CDR2 YFSETQ. Written as DNA, the CDR3 is TGCGCCAGCACCCTAGGGACAGGGGCCTACGAGCAGTACTTC. Protein: CASTLGTGAYEQYF.

This chain links TRBV2 with TRBJ2-2; no definite D call. V lost 3 bases and J lost 15, with 11 bases in between. Germline assignment: CDR1 SNHLY and CDR2 FYNNEI. This CDR3 has 11 residues. Here the CDR3 DNA reads TGTGCCAGCAGTGAGGCTCGCGTTTTGTTTTTT. Translating it yields CASSEARVLFF.

V usage is TRBV20-1 and J usage is TRBJ2-5, with D tentatively TRBD2 (7 bases). The length of the CDR3 is 14 residues. The V end was cut by 3 bases, the J end by 4 bases, with 15 bases between. The V gene's germline CDR1 is DFQATT and CDR2 SNEGSKA (reference sequence). DNA of the CDR3: TGCAGTGCTAGTTTAGGGGGGGCCGGAGAGACCCAGTACTTC. This sequence encodes CSASLGGAGETQYF.

This clonotype was seen only a few times. The rearrangement joins TRBV7-2 to TRBJ2-5; 8 bases are shared with TRBD2. The germline CDR1 and CDR2 sequences are SGHTA and FQGNSA. The V and J ends lost 7 bases and 1 base, in that order; junction bases with no gene match: 14. This CDR3 has 17 amino acids. DNA of the CDR3: TGTGCCAGCAATGGGGGAGCGGGCGGGGGGCCCCAAGAGACCCAGTACTTC. Amino acid sequence: CASNGGAGGGPQETQYF.

V is TRBV28 and J is TRBJ2-5; D is tentatively TRBD1 or TRBD2 (5 bases each). Trimming cost V 6 bases and J 1 base, with 12 bases left between them. The CDR3 is 14 residues long. CDR1 MDHEN and CDR2 SYDVKM come from the germline V gene. The chain's CDR3 is CASRGVVLQETQYF. CDR3 nucleotide sequence: TGTGCCAGCAGGGGGGTCGTACTCCAAGAGACCCAGTACTTC.

The sample holds a few counts of this clonotype. V gene TRBV7-9 combines with J gene TRBJ1-1, with TRBD1 as a possible D gene (5 bases). The CDR3 loop spans 14 amino acids. Germline loops: CDR1 SEHNR, CDR2 FQNEAQ (reference sequence). Trimming removed 1 base from V and 7 bases from J, with 13 bases in between. This CDR3 reads CASSLVMQGGEAFF. CDR3 DNA: TGTGCCAGCAGCTTAGTTATGCAGGGCGGTGAAGCTTTCTTT. Complete variable domain (other parts from reference TRBV7-9 and TRBJ1-1): DTGVSQNPRHKITKRGQNVTFRCDPISEHNRLYWYRQTLGQGPEFLTYFQNEAQLEKSRLLSDRFSAERPKGSFSTLEIQRTEQGDSAMYLCASSLVMQGGEAFFGQGTRLTVV.

This clonotype came up a few times. The chain is built from TRBV5-1 and TRBJ2-7, with a weak D call TRBD1 (5 bases). The V end was cut by 2 bases, the J end by 3 bases, with 9 bases between. Germline V CDR1 and CDR2: SGHRS, YFSETQ. The CDR3 loop spans 13 amino acids. CDR3 bases: TGCGCCAGCAGCTTCTCGCAGGGCTACGAGCAGTACGTC. Amino acids: CASSFSQGYEQYV.

The chain has TRBV5-5 and TRBJ2-1; the D is unclear. Deletions cut 0 bases from V and 8 bases from J, with 9 bases between. This CDR3 comprises 13 residues. The V gene's germline CDR1 is SGHKS and CDR2 YYEKEE (reference sequence). Here the CDR3 DNA reads TGTGCCAGCAGCTTGGCGGTTTGGGATGAGCAGTTCTTC. Its translation is CASSLAVWDEQFF.

This chain uses TRBV6-2 or TRBV6-3 with TRBJ2-7; TRBD1 might be the D (6 bases). Between the trimmed V and J ends, which lost 4 bases and 6 bases, there was a span of 10 bases. CDR3 length: 12 amino acids. Germline CDR1 and CDR2: MNHEY and SVGEGT. The CDR3 loop reads CASSLQGSEQYV. DNA for the CDR3: TGTGCCAGCAGTTTACAGGGAAGCGAGCAGTACGTC.

There are a few counts of this clonotype. This chain links TRBV28 with TRBJ2-7; tentatively, D is TRBD2 (6 bases). CDR1 and CDR2 (germline): MDHEN, SYDVKM. The CDR3 loop spans 16 amino acids. V was pared by 2 bases and J by 5 bases, with 19 bases between. CDR3 coding DNA: TGTGCCAGCAGTTTAGGGGGGAACCCCTTCAAGGACGAGCAGTACGTC. This codes for CASSLGGNPFKDEQYV.

The CDR3 DNA sequence: TGCGCCAGCAGCCCCATCCAGGGCCCCGAAGATACGCAGTATTTT. This encodes CASSPIQGPEDTQYF. This chain uses TRBV4-1 with TRBJ2-3; a possible D gene is TRBD1 (5 bases). The ends were cut back, 4 bases at V and 5 bases at J, with 16 bases in the middle. In germline, CDR1 is MGHRA, CDR2 YSYEKL. The CDR3 is 15 amino acids.

This clonotype has a handful of counts. This chain joins TRBV27 and TRBJ1-2; 9 nucleotides match TRBD1. CDR3 size: 15 residues. The V and J ends lost 5 bases and 4 bases, in that order; junction bases with no gene match: 8. CDR1 MNHEY and CDR2 SMNVEV come from the germline V gene (reference sequence). CDR3 DNA sequence: TGTGCCAGCAGTCCCGGGACAGGGATCTTCTATGGCTACACCTTC. This gives the protein CASSPGTGIFYGYTF.

This chain connects TRBV28 to TRBJ1-1; D possibly corresponds to TRBD1 (5 bases). V was clipped by 3 bases and J by 8 bases, with 16 bases between them. Germline V gives CDR1 MDHEN, CDR2 SYDVKM. The CDR3 loop spans 14 amino acids. CDR3 residues: CASSFGVRGSEAFF. CDR3 sequence (DNA): TGTGCCAGCAGTTTCGGGGTCCGGGGGAGCGAAGCTTTCTTT.

The V gene is TRBV27, the J gene TRBJ1-6; unclear D gene. Per germline, CDR1 MNHEY and CDR2 SMNVEV (reference sequence). Trimming pared 1 base from V and 7 bases from J, leaving 17 bases between. This CDR3 region has 17 residues. This CDR3 reads CASSLFLTTSANSPLHF. The CDR3 bases are TGTGCCAGCAGTTTATTCCTTACCACGTCAGCCAATTCACCCCTCCACTTT.

The chain combines TRBV29-1 with TRBJ2-3, with D perhaps assigned TRBD1 or TRBD2 (6 bases each). Trimming took off 5 bases at V and 0 bases at J, with 12 bases between the two ends. Germline V gene sequence: CDR1 SQVTM, CDR2 ANQGSEA. There are 14 residues in the CDR3. The CDR3 reads CSVRTGASTDTQYF. The CDR3 DNA reads as TGCAGCGTTCGGACGGGGGCTAGCACAGATACGCAGTATTTT.

This chain uses TRBV27 with TRBJ2-2, with TRBD1 matching 8 bases. From germline, CDR1 is MNHEY and CDR2 SMNVEV (reference sequence). The CDR3 has 18 residues. J was trimmed by 3 bases and V by 0 bases; bases with no gene match: 9. CDR3 amino acids: CASSLSRDRQLDTGELFF. CDR3 nucleotides: TGTGCCAGCAGTTTATCGAGGGACAGGCAACTTGACACCGGGGAGCTGTTTTTT.

The genes are TRBV11-1 and TRBJ2-5; a weak D match, TRBD1 (5 bases). The germline V and J ends were trimmed by 2 bases and 5 bases, with 18 bases remaining between them. Germline V gives CDR1 SGHAT, CDR2 FQDESV (reference sequence). The CDR3 runs to 16 residues. CDR3 sequence: CASSLLVVGLEETQYF. The DNA for the CDR3 is TGTGCCAGCAGCTTACTGGTAGTGGGGCTCGAGGAGACCCAGTACTTC. The variable domain in full, completed from reference TRBV11-1 and TRBJ2-5, reads EAEVAQSPRYKITEKSQAVAFWCDPISGHATLYWYRQILGQGPELLVQFQDESVVDDSQLPKDRFSAERLKGVDSTLKIQPAELGDSAMYLCASSLLVVGLEETQYFGPGTRLLVL.